The 14 T cell receptor beta chains below come from one sample, sequenced in a study of T cell responses to AZD1222 COVID-19 vaccine. Produced via immunoSEQ multiplex PCR; TCRdb's table is partial and in-frame only. The sample lists 70,000 or so clones, around 87% occurring once. The material was peripheral blood, obtained on day 0 of AZD1222 vaccination. These receptors were taken from an adult in good health.

This CDR3 reads CASSSGQVGPEAFF. The CDR3 DNA reads as TGTGCCAGCAGCTCTGGACAGGTAGGCCCTGAAGCTTTCTTT. V and J are TRBV5-4 and TRBJ1-1; TRBD1 agrees at 7 bases. Trimming removed 3 bases from V and 6 bases from J; junction bases left unmatched: 8. The CDR3 loop spans 14 amino acids. Germline CDR1 reads SGHNT; CDR2 reads YYREEE (reference sequence).

This clone was observed once. The V call is TRBV19, the J call TRBJ2-2; D is ambiguous. Germline assignment: CDR1 LNHDA and CDR2 SQIVND (reference sequence). Trimming removed 5 bases at V and 6 bases at J, with 13 bases between. CDR3 length: 14 amino acids. The CDR3 is CASSGWGTAGELFF. CDR3 sequence (DNA): TGTGCCAGTAGTGGGTGGGGTACGGCCGGGGAGCTGTTTTTT.

V is TRBV30 and J is TRBJ1-2, with a weak D call TRBD1 (5 bases). Germline assignment: CDR1 GTSNPN and CDR2 SVGIG (reference sequence). The V gene lost 6 bases and the J gene lost 6 bases, with 17 bases spanning the gap. The length of the CDR3 is 13 residues. This CDR3 is CACQRGREDGYTF. The CDR3 bases are TGTGCCTGCCAAAGAGGCAGGGAGGATGGCTACACCTTC.

V usage is TRBV6-6 and J usage is TRBJ1-2, with 8 positions matching TRBD1. The CDR3 sequence is 14 residues long. CDR1 is MNHNY and CDR2 is SVGAGI in the germline V gene (reference sequence). V lost 6 bases and J lost 4; bases outside the gene matches: 7. The CDR3 reads CASSVTGEGYGYTF. For the CDR3, the DNA is TGTGCCAGCAGCGTGACAGGGGAGGGCTATGGCTACACCTTC.

This chain connects TRBV7-2 to TRBJ2-1; D could derive from TRBD1 or TRBD2 (5 bases each). Looked up from germline, CDR1 is SGHTA and CDR2 is FQGNSA. The CDR3 loop spans 16 amino acids. V was clipped by 5 bases and J by 2 bases, with 16 bases between them. The CDR3 loop reads CASSPGWGPTYNEQFF. In DNA, the CDR3 is TGTGCCAGCAGCCCGGGATGGGGACCTACCTACAATGAGCAGTTCTTC.

V gene TRBV5-5 combines with J gene TRBJ1-2; the match to TRBD1 covers 10 bases. V was pared by 4 bases and J by 3 bases, with 3 bases of the junction left unmatched. This CDR3 spans 14 amino acids. Germline assignment: CDR1 SGHKS and CDR2 YYEKEE (reference sequence). CDR3 nucleotides: TGTGCCAGCAGCGGGGACAGGGGCCACTATGGCTACACCTTC. Encoded protein: CASSGDRGHYGYTF. The full variable domain, with the rest looked up from reference TRBV5-5 and TRBJ1-2, is DAGVTQSPTHLIKTRGQQVTLRCSPISGHKSVSWYQQVLGQGPQFIFQYYEKEERGRGNFPDRFSARQFPNYSSELNVNALLLGDSALYLCASSGDRGHYGYTFGSGTRLTVV.

J is TRBJ1-1 and V is TRBV6-5; a weak D match, TRBD1 (6 bases). The CDR3 length is 13 residues. Germline values: CDR1 MNHEY, CDR2 SVGAGI. V shed 6 bases and J shed 4 bases, with 12 bases lying between them. The CDR3 sequence is CASRSRGFTEAFF. The CDR3 region has the DNA TGTGCCAGCAGATCCAGGGGTTTCACTGAAGCTTTCTTT.

This chain joins TRBV7-2 and TRBJ2-1; 12 bases match TRBD2. The CDR3 contains 15 residues. Germline V gene lookup returns CDR1 SGHTA and CDR2 FQGNSA. The V gene end was trimmed by 3 bases and the J gene end by 4 bases; junction bases not matched to a gene: 1. The CDR3 coding sequence is TGTGCCAGCAGCTTGCTAGCGGGGGGGTACAATGAGCAGTTCTTC. As protein: CASSLLAGGYNEQFF.

This clone was recorded once. The chain has TRBV6-4 and TRBJ1-3, with D possibly being TRBD1 (5 bases). Trimming cost V 3 bases and J 8 bases, with 20 bases left between them. The CDR3 extends over 16 amino acids. Looked up from germline, CDR1 is MRHNA and CDR2 is SNTAGT. In DNA, the CDR3 is TGTGCCAGCAGTGATAATATGGGAGAGGGGAGTTACACCATATATTTT. The encoded protein is CASSDNMGEGSYTIYF.

The chain has TRBV18 and TRBJ1-1; D remains ambiguous. V was trimmed by 2 bases and J by 1 base, leaving 14 bases between them. Germline V lookup: CDR1 KGHSH, CDR2 LQKENI. The CDR3 has 16 residues. The CDR3 reads CASSPAVDGGNTEAFF. In DNA form, the CDR3 reads TGTGCCAGCTCACCAGCGGTTGACGGTGGGAACACTGAAGCTTTCTTT.

The J gene is TRBJ2-2, the V gene TRBV7-9; D possibly uses TRBD1 or TRBD2 (5 bases each). The germline CDR1 and CDR2 sequences are SEHNR and FQNEAQ (reference sequence). CDR3 size: 15 residues. Trimming removed 4 bases from V and 4 bases from J, with 13 bases in between. The CDR3 region is CASSSVGAGTGELFF. CDR3 nucleotide sequence: TGTGCCAGCAGCTCAGTCGGGGCAGGCACCGGGGAGCTGTTTTTT.

The rearrangement links TRBV6-5 to TRBJ1-1; the match to TRBD1 covers 7 bases. The V gene's germline CDR1 is MNHEY and CDR2 SVGAGI. J gave up 1 base and V 2 bases, and 1 base lay outside the gene matches. The CDR3 covers 14 residues. Written as DNA, the CDR3 is TGTGCCAGCAGTTACAGACAGGGGAACACTGAAGCTTTCTTT. Protein sequence: CASSYRQGNTEAFF.

This clone was counted once. The chain is built from TRBV2 and TRBJ1-2, with 9 bases that match TRBD1. V lost 5 bases and J lost 6; bases outside the gene matches: 10. This CDR3 contains 15 residues. Germline lookup yields CDR1 SNHLY and CDR2 FYNNEI. The CDR3 region has the DNA TGTGCCAGCAGTACCCCTCCGGGACAGGGTAATGGCTACACCTTC. Its translation: CASSTPPGQGNGYTF.

This sequence joins TRBV9 and TRBJ2-2, with TRBD1 identical over 7 bases. After removal of 4 bases from V and 4 bases from J, the junction contained 13 bases not matched to a gene. The germline V gene encodes CDR1 SGDLS and CDR2 YYNGEE. There are 17 residues in the CDR3. CDR3 protein: CASSPPRGTAPTGELFF. For the CDR3, the DNA is TGTGCCAGCAGCCCTCCCCGAGGGACAGCTCCCACCGGGGAGCTGTTTTTT. Together with reference TRBV9 and TRBJ2-2, the CDR3 gives the full variable domain: DSGVTQTPKHLITATGQRVTLRCSPRSGDLSVYWYQQSLDQGLQFLIQYYNGEERAKGNILERFSAQQFPDLHSELNLSSLELGDSALYFCASSPPRGTAPTGELFFGEGSRLTVL.